The next 10 T cell receptor beta chains were all read from a single sample in a study of blood T cells in healthy people across ages. Sample-barcoded 5' priming and a J-beta primer mix drove a second PCR of about 6 to 12 cycles. Each CDR3 protein gets one entry after TCRdb re-called the 5' RACE reads with MiXCR. Of 1.5 million to 2 million distinct CDR3 sequences in the sample, roughly 50% were seen once. What was sequenced was blood. The origin of the receptors is a woman between 40 and 55 years old in good health.

The rearrangement uses TRBV21-1 and TRBJ1-6; TRBD1, the D gene given by the table, was not confirmed from the DNA. TRBV21-1 is a known pseudogene. CDR3 length: 13 residues. The chain's CDR3 is CASSIQGNSPLHF. For the CDR3, the DNA is TGTGCCAGCAGCATTCAGGGGAATTCACCCCTCCACTTT.

A single count supports this clonotype. The chain is built from TRBV20-1 and TRBJ2-5; TRBD2 matches 12 bases. V was pared by 7 bases and J by 1 base, with 13 bases of the junction left unmatched. CDR1 and CDR2 from the germline V gene are DFQATT and SNEGSKA (reference sequence). This CDR3 contains 17 residues. CDR3 nucleotides: TGCAGTGTTAGTGTAGCAGGACTAGCGGGGCCCCAAGAGACCCAGTACTTC. It encodes CSVSVAGLAGPQETQYF.

This chain links TRBV20-1 with TRBJ2-4; perhaps TRBD2 as D (6 bases). Germline V lookup: CDR1 DFQATT, CDR2 SNEGSKA (reference sequence). The CDR3 extends over 15 amino acids. Between the trimmed V and J ends, which lost 5 bases and 0 bases, there was a span of 14 bases. As DNA, the CDR3 is TGCAGTGCTCCCCGGGCTAGCGAAGCCAAAAACATTCAGTACTTC. Translated: CSAPRASEAKNIQYF.

Remarks on this clonotype: At one of its ends the junction is not consistent with the germline gene, which may arise from a read error. The V call is TRBV2, the J call TRBJ1-5, with D perhaps TRBD1 (6 bases). The V gene's germline CDR1 is SNHLY and CDR2 FYNNEI. This CDR3 is built from 13 residues. CDR3 coding DNA: TGTGGCAGCAGGGGAAGGGGCAATCAGCCCCAGCATTTT. Amino acids: CGSRGRGNQPQHF.

V gene TRBV24-1 combines with J gene TRBJ2-1; 7 nucleotides match TRBD1. This CDR3 region has 12 residues. The germline V gene encodes CDR1 KGHDR and CDR2 SFDVKD. J gave up 5 bases and V 8 bases, and 2 bases lay outside the gene matches. DNA for the CDR3: TGTGCCACCACCGGGACAGACAATGAGCAGTTCTTC. This translates into CATTGTDNEQFF.

About this clonotype itself: One junction end disagrees with the germline gene, perhaps due to a read error. The chain uses TRBV12-3 or TRBV12-4 and TRBJ2-1, with D possibly matching TRBD1 (6 bases). This CDR3 has 16 residues. CDR3 in amino acids: CASSSGRTASHNEQFF. CDR3 sequence (DNA): TGTGCCAGCAGTTCCGGCCGGACAGCCTCCCACAATGAGCAGTTCTTC.

The rearrangement uses TRBV4-3 and TRBJ2-3; 7 bases agree with TRBD2. The ends lost 1 base at V and 6 bases at J; junction bases unmatched: 4. The CDR3 covers 14 residues. Germline V gene lookup returns CDR1 LGHNA and CDR2 YSLEER. The CDR3 sequence is CASSQGAGVDTQYF. For the CDR3, the DNA is TGCGCCAGCAGCCAAGGGGCGGGGGTGGATACGCAGTATTTT.

This rearrangement joins TRBV6-5 to TRBJ1-2, with 8 bases aligning to TRBD1. The V gene's germline CDR1 is MNHEY and CDR2 SVGAGI. This CDR3 region has 17 residues. V shed 4 bases, J shed 2 bases, and the junction held 12 bases outside the gene matches. CDR3 sequence (DNA): TGTGCCAGCAGTTCGGACAGGGAGAGTGGAGAGAACTATGGCTACACCTTC. Translated: CASSSDRESGENYGYTF.

V gene TRBV25-1 combines with J gene TRBJ2-3; D unclear. Germline CDR1 and CDR2: MGHDK and SYGVNS. Trimming removed 2 bases at V and 2 bases at J, with 11 bases between. The length of the CDR3 is 15 residues. In DNA, the CDR3 is TGTGCCAGCAGTGAAAGAGGTCCCGTCACAGATACGCAGTATTTT. Encoded protein: CASSERGPVTDTQYF.

This clonotype was found a few times. This chain connects TRBV15 to TRBJ2-5, with a weak D call TRBD2 (5 bases). The CDR3 sequence is 16 residues long. V lost 0 bases to trimming and J lost 1 base, with 12 bases between them. Germline CDR1 is LNHNV and CDR2 is YYDKDF (reference sequence). In DNA, the CDR3 is TGTGCCACCAGCAGAGAAACGGAGGATGCCCAAGAGACCCAGTACTTC. Amino acid sequence: CATSRETEDAQETQYF.